These 18 T cell receptor beta chains were sequenced from one sample in a study of identical twins. TCRdb processed the 5' RACE reads anew with MiXCR; each CDR3 protein has one entry. The sample includes some 1,700,000 distinct CDR3 sequences, 32% of them seen just once. The specimen was cord blood. Source of these receptors: a newborn girl in good health.

The V gene is TRBV9, the J gene TRBJ2-1; possible D gene TRBD2, 6 bases. CDR1 is SGDLS and CDR2 is YYNGEE in the germline V gene. Trimming removed 2 bases at V and 6 bases at J, with 9 bases between. CDR3 length equals 13 residues. The CDR3 region is CASSVGTVNEQFF. The CDR3 DNA is TGTGCCAGCAGCGTCGGGACTGTCAATGAGCAGTTCTTC.

This clonotype was seen only a few times. CDR3 amino acids: CASSRDYLYEQYF. The CDR3 DNA reads TGTGCCAGTTCCCGGGACTATCTCTACGAGCAGTACTTC. The rearrangement joins TRBV6-1 to TRBJ2-7, with TRBD2 matching over 7 bases. J was trimmed by 3 bases and V by 9 bases; bases with no gene match: 8. The CDR3 has 13 residues. Germline V gives CDR1 MNHNS, CDR2 SASEGT.

The chain couples TRBV9 to TRBJ1-1; D uncertain. Looked up from germline, CDR1 is SGDLS and CDR2 is YYNGEE. Trimming shortened V by 3 bases and J by 0 bases, and 12 bases separated the two germline ends. CDR3 length equals 15 residues. The chain's CDR3 is CASSALGGLNTEAFF. The CDR3, as DNA: TGTGCCAGCAGCGCCCTGGGAGGGTTGAACACTGAAGCTTTCTTT.

The chain employs TRBV4-1 and TRBJ2-7; weak D call: TRBD1 (6 bases). CDR3 size: 14 residues. In germline, CDR1 is MGHRA, CDR2 YSYEKL. The ends were cut back, 3 bases at V and 3 bases at J, with 12 bases in the middle. In nucleotides, the CDR3 is TGCGCCAGCAGCCATTATCAGGGGCACTACGAGCAGTACTTC. Protein: CASSHYQGHYEQYF.

This clonotype was recorded only once. The CDR3 region is CASSQDWTLAVSYNEQFF. The DNA of the CDR3 is TGTGCCAGCAGCCAAGATTGGACCCTAGCGGTGTCCTACAATGAGCAGTTCTTC. This chain links TRBV3-1 with TRBJ2-1; 7 positions agree with TRBD2. Germline V CDR1 and CDR2: LGHDT, YNNKEL (reference sequence). The CDR3 length is 18 residues. V lost 0 bases, J lost 1 base, and 9 bases stayed unmatched.

The J gene is TRBJ2-1, the V gene TRBV20-1; TRBD2 matches at 7 bases. This CDR3 spans 14 amino acids. Per the germline V gene, CDR1 is DFQATT and CDR2 is SNEGSKA (reference sequence). The trim removed 0 bases at V and 8 bases at J, leaving 7 bases unmatched. The CDR3 sequence is CSARDRREWDEQFF. In DNA, the CDR3 is TGCAGTGCTAGAGATCGGCGGGAGTGGGATGAGCAGTTCTTC.

This clonotype has a handful of counts. The chain employs TRBV3-1 and TRBJ1-1; D may be TRBD1 (5 bases). This CDR3 is built from 14 residues. Trimming pared 2 bases from V and 1 base from J, leaving 8 bases between. Germline values: CDR1 LGHDT, CDR2 YNNKEL (reference sequence). The CDR3 DNA reads TGTGCCAGCAGCCAACCCGGACAGAACACTGAAGCTTTCTTT. Translation: CASSQPGQNTEAFF.

V usage is TRBV4-3 and J usage is TRBJ2-3; TRBD2 aligns across 8 bases. This CDR3 is built from 17 residues. The germline V gene encodes CDR1 LGHNA and CDR2 YSLEER. The junction had 6 bases not matched to a gene; V was cut back by 1 base and J by 0 bases. The CDR3 spells CASSQVRASGSTDTQYF. In nucleotides, the CDR3 is TGCGCCAGCAGCCAAGTGCGGGCTAGCGGGAGCACAGATACGCAGTATTTT.

This clonotype has ten or more counts. Its ends do not fully match the called genes, so a read error is possible. The chain couples TRBV5-1 to TRBJ2-1, with 10 bases matching TRBD2. The CDR3 covers 16 residues. Germline-derived CDR1 and CDR2 are SGHRS and YFSETQ. Written as DNA, the CDR3 is TGTGCCAGCAGCTTACCTAGCGGGAGCTCCTACAATGAGCAGTTCTTC. Translating gives CASSLPSGSSYNEQFF.

The rearrangement uses TRBV5-1 and TRBJ2-7; D possibly corresponds to TRBD2 (6 bases). V was pared by 4 bases and J by 3 bases, with 29 bases between. The CDR3 length is 19 residues. The germline V gene encodes CDR1 SGHRS and CDR2 YFSETQ. DNA of the CDR3: TGCGCCAGCAGCCCCTACCGGATACGGCTTAGTGTGGGGGGCTACGAGCAGTACTTC. This codes for CASSPYRIRLSVGGYEQYF. Looking up the rest from reference TRBV5-1 and TRBJ2-7 gives the full variable domain: KAGVTQTPRYLIKTRGQQVTLSCSPISGHRSVSWYQQTPGQGLQFLFEYFSETQRNKGNFPGRFSGRQFSNSRSEMNVSTLELGDSALYLCASSPYRIRLSVGGYEQYFGPGTRLTVT.

V and J are TRBV29-1 and TRBJ2-1; the match to TRBD2 covers 12 bases. Germline CDR1 and CDR2: SQVTM and ANQGSEA. The CDR3 spans 15 residues. V was pared by 3 bases and J by 6 bases, with 6 bases of the junction left unmatched. CDR3 region: CSVDPSGRASNEQFF. Written as DNA, the CDR3 is TGCAGCGTTGATCCTAGCGGGAGGGCGTCCAATGAGCAGTTCTTC.

As concerns this clonotype: One end of the junction fails to match germline, which may point to a read error. The V gene is TRBV4-2, the J gene TRBJ2-4; 8 bases are shared with TRBD2. Germline-derived CDR1 and CDR2 are LGHNA and YNFKEQ. This CDR3 has 19 residues. The CDR3 region is CASSQDSSGPISAKNIRYF. DNA for the CDR3: TGTGCCAGCAGCCAAGATTCTAGCGGGCCTATCTCAGCCAAAAACATTCGGTACTTC.

This clonotype came up a few times. The J gene is TRBJ2-1, the V gene TRBV6-5, with 13 bases aligning to TRBD2. The germline V gene encodes CDR1 MNHEY and CDR2 SVGAGI. The CDR3 runs to 18 residues. Germline trimming cut 4 bases from V and 3 bases from J; bases unmatched to any gene: 9. The CDR3 sequence is CASSSPGLAGFYYNEQFF. The CDR3 nucleotides are TGTGCCAGCAGTTCACCGGGACTAGCGGGGTTTTACTACAATGAGCAGTTCTTC.

The rearrangement uses TRBV2 and TRBJ1-1; 7 positions match TRBD1. V lost 0 bases to trimming and J lost 4 bases; unmatched junction nucleotides: 5. Germline values: CDR1 SNHLY, CDR2 FYNNEI. This CDR3 is built from 15 residues. CDR3 nucleotide sequence: TGTGCCAGCAGTGAAGCGCAGGGGGACCTCACTGAAGCTTTCTTT. Its protein product is CASSEAQGDLTEAFF.

The V call is TRBV4-1, the J call TRBJ1-5, with D possibly TRBD1 on 5 matching bases. This CDR3 region has 15 residues. V lost 0 bases and J 2 bases, leaving 8 bases between the germline ends. Germline V gives CDR1 MGHRA, CDR2 YSYEKL. The CDR3 loop reads CASSQDGAGNQPQHF. Written as DNA, the CDR3 is TGCGCCAGCAGCCAAGATGGGGCCGGCAATCAGCCCCAGCATTTT.

The chain couples TRBV9 to TRBJ1-1; 7 bases align to TRBD1. Germline CDR1 reads SGDLS; CDR2 reads YYNGEE. With V trimmed by 0 bases and J by 1 base, 6 bases remained unmatched. CDR3 length: 16 residues. The CDR3 DNA reads as TGTGCCAGCAGCGTAGAACTCAGACAGGGGAACACTGAAGCTTTCTTT. Amino acids: CASSVELRQGNTEAFF.

The rearrangement joins TRBV20-1 to TRBJ2-3, with D possibly matching TRBD2 (5 bases). This CDR3 has 16 amino acids. V was trimmed by 1 base and J by 6 bases, leaving 20 bases between them. Per germline, CDR1 DFQATT and CDR2 SNEGSKA (reference sequence). CDR3 sequence reads: CSARVRLALRGDTQYF. The CDR3 nucleotides are TGCAGTGCTAGAGTGAGGCTAGCTCTCCGTGGGGATACGCAGTATTTT.

Worth noting for this clonotype: A junction boundary mismatches the germline segment, possibly from a read error. The CDR3 region is CACSLPGLAGRDTQYF. CDR3 DNA: TGTGCCTGCAGCCTCCCGGGACTAGCGGGAAGGGATACGCAGTATTTT. The chain employs TRBV9 and TRBJ2-3; 13 bases map to TRBD2. The V gene's germline CDR1 is SGDLS and CDR2 YYNGEE. CDR3 length equals 16 residues.